The 29 T cell receptor beta chains reported below all come from one sample, sequenced in a study of vaccination and CD4 T cells after COVID-19. Their target antigens are unknown. Scientists ran DNA taken from cultured CD4+ T cells through the Oncomine TCR Beta short-read assay for sequencing. MiXCR, run by TCRdb on the PCR reads, gives a single entry per CDR3 protein. Here the sample spans about 9,000 distinct CDR3 sequences, roughly 60% being singletons. Treatment indicated: roughly ten-day PBMC culture with coronavirus spike peptide pools or control peptides (ViraFEST assay). Sequencing used CD4+ T cells from blood, cultured in vitro. All receptors derive from a human donor who had recovered from COVID-19.

This clonotype is a singleton in its sample. The CDR3 reads CASSEPLTVWGDTEAFF. Written as DNA, the CDR3 is TGTGCCAGCAGTGAACCGTTGACAGTTTGGGGAGACACTGAAGCTTTCTTT. The chain joins TRBV6-2 or TRBV6-3 to TRBJ1-1, with D possibly being TRBD1 (5 bases). Germline-derived CDR1 and CDR2 are MNHEY and SVGEGT. This CDR3 has 17 residues. With 5 bases removed from V and 3 bases from J, the gap between germline ends came to 22 bases.

The chain recombines TRBV19 with TRBJ1-5; 8 bases fit TRBD1. The CDR3 is made up of 15 amino acids. Germline V gene sequence: CDR1 LNHDA, CDR2 SQIVND (reference sequence). V lost 6 bases and J lost 2; bases outside the gene matches: 6. For the CDR3, the DNA is TGTGCCAGTAGGCCCAAGGGACAGGGCAATCAGCCCCAGCATTTT. Translating gives CASRPKGQGNQPQHF.

The chain has TRBV6-2 or TRBV6-3 and TRBJ2-5, with 10 bases that match TRBD2. The length of the CDR3 is 18 residues. The V gene end was trimmed by 2 bases and the J gene end by 3 bases; junction bases not matched to a gene: 12. Germline V gene sequence: CDR1 MNHEY, CDR2 SVGEGT. CDR3: CASSYLRLQRGGKETQYF. In nucleotides, the CDR3 is TGTGCCAGCAGTTACCTCCGACTCCAGCGGGGGGGCAAAGAGACCCAGTACTTC.

This rearrangement joins TRBV5-4 to TRBJ2-7; weak D call: TRBD2 (7 bases). The CDR3 contains 14 residues. Trimming stripped 4 bases from V and 2 bases from J, with 13 bases between. Germline V gene data show CDR1 as SGHNT and CDR2 as YYREEE (reference sequence). CDR3 residues: CASSNGGGPYEQYF. As DNA, the CDR3 is TGTGCCAGCAGCAATGGGGGGGGCCCCTACGAGCAGTACTTC.

The chain combines TRBV28 with TRBJ2-7; the match to TRBD2 covers 7 bases. This CDR3 spans 13 amino acids. V lost 7 bases and J lost 5; bases outside the gene matches: 8. Looked up from germline, CDR1 is MDHEN and CDR2 is SYDVKM. The CDR3 reads CASTRTGGNEQYF. The CDR3 bases are TGTGCCAGCACCCGAACGGGGGGTAACGAGCAGTACTTC.

This chain joins TRBV4-2 and TRBJ1-5; no reliable D call. Germline CDR1 is LGHNA and CDR2 is YNFKEQ. Between the trimmed V and J ends, which lost 4 bases and 1 base, there was a span of 11 bases. The CDR3 is 15 residues long. CDR3 amino acids: CASSPGGSSNQPQHF. Here the CDR3 DNA reads TGTGCCAGCAGCCCCGGAGGGTCCAGCAATCAGCCCCAGCATTTT.

The chain couples TRBV20-1 to TRBJ2-3, with 12 bases that match TRBD2. Germline CDR1 DFQATT, CDR2 SNEGSKA (reference sequence). This CDR3 has 15 residues. V dropped 3 bases and J dropped 4; count of bases not matched to a gene: 5. DNA of the CDR3: TGCAGTGCTAGTGGTACTAGCGGGAGGTCAGATACGCAGTATTTT. Translated, it gives CSASGTSGRSDTQYF.

The rearrangement uses TRBV21-1 and TRBJ2-1; TRBD2 reflects the table's D call only, with no check against the DNA. TRBV21-1 is designated a pseudogene. The length of the CDR3 is 17 residues. CDR3 DNA: TGTGCCAGCAGCAACGAAGGGACTAGCGGGACTAACGATGAGCAGTTCTTC. This sequence encodes CASSNEGTSGTNDEQFF.

This clonotype was recorded a few times. The gene calls are TRBV20-1 and TRBJ1-1; the D is unclear. CDR1 and CDR2 from the germline V gene are DFQATT and SNEGSKA (reference sequence). The V gene lost 5 bases and the J gene lost 5 bases, with 18 bases spanning the gap. This CDR3 region has 14 residues. This CDR3 is CSASVRAGRTEAFF. In DNA form, the CDR3 reads TGCAGTGCTTCTGTGAGGGCGGGGAGGACTGAAGCTTTCTTT.

The chain has TRBV6-4 and TRBJ1-6, with D uncertain. V was pared by 5 bases and J by 7 bases, with 9 bases between. Looked up from germline, CDR1 is MRHNA and CDR2 is SNTAGT. The CDR3 covers 13 residues. The CDR3: CASSINRNSPLHF. The DNA for the CDR3 is TGTGCCAGCAGTATCAACAGAAATTCACCCCTCCACTTT.

This clonotype was seen once. The V and J genes are TRBV6-2 or TRBV6-3 and TRBJ2-2, with a weak D call TRBD2 (5 bases). V lost 0 bases and J 5 bases, leaving 10 bases between the germline ends. CDR1 is MNHEY, CDR2 SVGEGT, per germline. The CDR3 sequence is 15 residues long. The CDR3 bases are TGTGCCAGCAGTTACTCTTTGGGGAGAACCGGGGAGCTGTTTTTT. Translation: CASSYSLGRTGELFF.

This clonotype was observed a handful of times. V and J are TRBV29-1 and TRBJ1-2, with D possibly matching TRBD1 (5 bases). The CDR3 runs 11 residues. V was pared by 4 bases and J by 6 bases, with 9 bases between. Germline V gives CDR1 SQVTM, CDR2 ANQGSEA. The CDR3 here is CSVVTRDGYTF. In DNA form, the CDR3 reads TGCAGCGTTGTAACCAGGGATGGCTACACCTTC.

This clonotype has just a few counts. The V and J genes are TRBV4-1 and TRBJ1-6; D possibly corresponds to TRBD1 (5 bases). The CDR3 is 15 amino acids. V lost 0 bases, J lost 9 bases, and 12 bases lay in between. Germline lookup yields CDR1 MGHRA and CDR2 YSYEKL. DNA of the CDR3: TGCGCCAGCAGCCAAGATCGGCAGGGAGGTTCACCCCTCCACTTT. Protein sequence: CASSQDRQGGSPLHF.

The chain employs TRBV7-2 and TRBJ1-5, with D possibly matching TRBD1 (6 bases). V was clipped by 0 bases and J by 0 bases, with 15 bases between them. The CDR3 runs 18 residues. Germline lookup yields CDR1 SGHTA and CDR2 FQGNSA. CDR3 DNA sequence: TGTGCCAGCAGCTTAGCGGGGGGCCGTTCCGGTAGCAATCAGCCCCAGCATTTT. It translates to CASSLAGGRSGSNQPQHF.

V usage is TRBV7-9 and J usage is TRBJ1-5; no definite D call. V was shortened by 1 base and J by 8 bases, with 15 bases between the two germline ends. CDR1 is SEHNR, CDR2 FQNEAQ, per germline (reference sequence). The CDR3 sequence is 15 residues long. CDR3 sequence reads: CASSLVSSAIEPQHF. As DNA, the CDR3 is TGTGCCAGCAGCTTAGTCTCCTCCGCGATTGAGCCCCAGCATTTT. The full variable domain, its missing parts supplied by reference TRBV7-9 and TRBJ1-5, is DTGVSQNPRHKITKRGQNVTFRCDPISEHNRLYWYRQTLGQGPEFLTYFQNEAQLEKSRLLSDRFSAERPKGSFSTLEIQRTEQGDSAMYLCASSLVSSAIEPQHFGDGTRLSIL.

This clonotype counts as medium-sized. V gene TRBV12-3 or TRBV12-4 combines with J gene TRBJ2-7, with 8 bases identical to TRBD2. Trimming took 3 bases from V and 1 from J; bases not matched to a gene: 2. The CDR3 runs to 14 residues. CDR3: CASSLGGGSYEQYF. The CDR3, as DNA: TGTGCCAGCAGTTTGGGCGGGGGGTCCTACGAGCAGTACTTC.

V and J are TRBV2 and TRBJ2-5; TRBD2 is a possible D gene (6 bases). This CDR3 is built from 13 residues. Germline V gene data show CDR1 as SNHLY and CDR2 as FYNNEI. The V and J ends lost 8 bases and 5 bases respectively, with 15 bases between them. The DNA for the CDR3 is TGTGCCAGCGGAGGGGTATTGCGGGAGACCCAGTACTTC. Protein sequence: CASGGVLRETQYF.

The chain links TRBV3-1 to TRBJ1-2; possible D gene TRBD1, 5 bases. The germline V and J ends were trimmed by 0 bases and 7 bases, with 15 bases remaining between them. This CDR3 contains 15 residues. Germline values: CDR1 LGHDT, CDR2 YNNKEL (reference sequence). This chain's CDR3 is CASSQDLRGVGGYTF. The DNA of the CDR3 is TGTGCCAGCAGCCAAGATCTAAGGGGTGTCGGTGGCTACACCTTC. The full variable domain, rest sourced from reference TRBV3-1 and TRBJ1-2, is DTAVSQTPKYLVTQMGNDKSIKCEQNLGHDTMYWYKQDSKKFLKIMFSYNNKELIINETVPNRFSPKSPDKAHLNLHINSLELGDSAVYFCASSQDLRGVGGYTFGSGTRLTVV.

This clonotype is large (0.1 to 1%) by share. The chain combines TRBV19 with TRBJ1-5; D perhaps matches TRBD1 (5 bases). CDR1 and CDR2 (germline): LNHDA, SQIVND (reference sequence). Trimming took 6 bases from V and 1 from J, leaving 13 bases between them. The CDR3 is 15 residues long. As DNA, the CDR3 is TGTGCCAGTAGCGGGGGAAGTACAAGCAATCAGCCCCAGCATTTT. Translation gives CASSGGSTSNQPQHF.

The table lists this clonotype with a count of one. This rearrangement joins TRBV27 to TRBJ2-3; TRBD1 or TRBD2 may be the D gene (6 bases each). Trimming left V 8 bases short and J 1 base short, with 13 bases between. Germline values: CDR1 MNHEY, CDR2 SMNVEV (reference sequence). CDR3 length equals 14 residues. This CDR3 reads CASRPEGGTDTQYF. In DNA, the CDR3 is TGTGCCAGCCGGCCGGAGGGGGGCACAGATACGCAGTATTTT.

This chain links TRBV2 with TRBJ2-3; 7 positions match TRBD1. The V gene end was trimmed by 9 bases and the J gene end by 5 bases; junction bases not matched to a gene: 8. Germline-derived CDR1 and CDR2 are SNHLY and FYNNEI. The length of the CDR3 is 13 residues. CDR3 sequence reads: CARSSRGKDTQYF. DNA of the CDR3: TGTGCCAGGAGCTCCAGGGGGAAAGATACGCAGTATTTT.

The chain links TRBV27 to TRBJ1-5; TRBD1 matches 8 bases. Germline V CDR1 and CDR2: MNHEY, SMNVEV (reference sequence). CDR3 size: 13 residues. Germline trimming cut 8 bases from V and 5 bases from J; bases unmatched to any gene: 5. The CDR3 DNA is TGTGCCAGCCCGGGACAGGTCGATCAGCCCCAGCATTTT. Encoded protein: CASPGQVDQPQHF.

The J gene is TRBJ1-6, the V gene TRBV20-1, with 8 positions matching TRBD1. Looked up from germline, CDR1 is DFQATT and CDR2 is SNEGSKA (reference sequence). The V segment lost 5 bases and the J segment 5 bases; nucleotides outside the gene matches: 8. The CDR3 has 15 amino acids. The CDR3 region has the DNA TGCAGTGCTTCAAAACAGGGGGAGAATAATTCACCCCTCCACTTT. Protein: CSASKQGENNSPLHF.

CDR3 residues: CASSESTGQETQYF. The CDR3 DNA is TGCGCCAGCAGTGAGTCAACAGGCCAAGAGACCCAGTACTTC. The chain links TRBV10-1 to TRBJ2-5; TRBD1 is a possible D gene (5 bases). Trimming cost V 0 bases and J 1 base, with 6 bases left between them. The CDR3 extends over 14 amino acids. The germline V gene encodes CDR1 WNHNN and CDR2 SYGVQD (reference sequence).

This clonotype came up a few times. The chain joins TRBV7-2 to TRBJ2-5; 10 bases are a match to TRBD2. From germline, CDR1 is SGHTA and CDR2 FQGNSA. J gave up 2 bases and V 1 base, and 7 bases lay outside the gene matches. The CDR3 sequence is 17 residues long. CDR3 nucleotide sequence: TGTGCCAGCAGCTTAGTTGGTAGCGGGGGGATACAAGAGACCCAGTACTTC. It translates to CASSLVGSGGIQETQYF.

This clonotype has a single count. V is TRBV6-2 or TRBV6-3 and J is TRBJ2-1; 7 bases align to TRBD1. CDR1 is MNHEY and CDR2 is SVGEGT in the germline V gene. There are 15 residues in the CDR3. The trim removed 4 bases at V and 12 bases at J, leaving 15 bases unmatched. The DNA of the CDR3 is TGTGCCAGCAGTTCCCCGAGCGAAGGACAGGTAGGGCAGTTCTTC. This encodes CASSSPSEGQVGQFF.

The CDR3 sequence: CASSEERGYTDTQYF. As DNA, the CDR3 is TGTGCCAGTAGCGAAGAGCGGGGCTACACAGATACGCAGTATTTT. This chain joins TRBV19 and TRBJ2-3; TRBD2 matches 7 bases. Per germline, CDR1 LNHDA and CDR2 SQIVND (reference sequence). The CDR3 covers 15 residues. With V trimmed by 6 bases and J by 2 bases, 8 bases remained unmatched.

This chain connects TRBV7-2 to TRBJ1-1; 7 bases fit TRBD1. Trimming took 4 bases from V and 1 from J; bases not matched to a gene: 6. Germline V gene data show CDR1 as SGHTA and CDR2 as FQGNSA. This CDR3 spans 15 amino acids. CDR3 in DNA: TGTGCCAGCAGCTCTGAGACAGGGCGGAACACTGAAGCTTTCTTT. Its protein product is CASSSETGRNTEAFF.

V and J are TRBV6-2 or TRBV6-3 and TRBJ1-6; D uncertain. Germline loops: CDR1 MNHEY, CDR2 SVGEGT. This CDR3 is built from 13 residues. Trimming removed 3 bases from V and 7 bases from J, with 7 bases in between. CDR3 DNA sequence: TGTGCCAGCAGTTATGATGGAAATTCACCCCTCCACTTT. Residues: CASSYDGNSPLHF.